This T cell receptor (beta chain) appears in the sequencing data of a study of metastatic and nonmetastatic thyroid tumors (dated by TCRdb to 2020 to 2021). General notes on the study: Repertoires were compared across peripheral blood and tumor or nodule tissue samples from malignant and benign thyroid patients.

Concerning this clone: No cognate antigen has been identified for it. The input lacks base qualities; no much larger clone sits a single base away.

Before undergoing thyroid surgery, none of the patients had been given any kind of treatment. Patient clinical samples collected from about 2011 to 2019 were retrospectively analysed using T-cell receptor beta sequencing. Library preparation used PCR. Data came from an Illumina HiSeq 4000. High-throughput sequencing was used to profile the TCR beta-chain CDR3 region of every patient. In the authors' own workflow: A classifier to discriminate distant-metastatic papillary thyroid cancer patients was built from CDR3 differences across clinicopathological groups. The Shannon index was used to measure repertoire diversity, and the Morisita-Horn index was used to measure how similar tumor and blood repertoires were. TCRdb passed the public sequencing reads through fastp at Q25 and MiXCR, retaining productive beta sequences. The V and J calls and clone size come from TCRdb's table, not from the authors' own analysis. This sample comprises some 38,000 clones, less than 60% of them detected only once. The ten top clones hold about 24% of the sample.

V gives up 4 bases and J gives up 2 bases, and the segment between their germline ends measures 5 bases. CDR1 and CDR2 are drawn from the germline V gene (reference sequence): GTSNPN, SVGIG. From its cysteine to its phenylalanine, the CDR3 spans 12 amino acids. Of all the DNA, just the CDR3 is kept, 36 bases in frame from base 1. Overall results and qualifications from the work: In both blood and tumor samples, malignant tumors were reported to have significantly higher TCR beta diversity than benign nodules.

Recombination linked TRBV30 to TRBJ2-2, with the D gene uncertain. Sequencing was done on a sample of tumor tissue. This clonotype was sampled from a male donor with papillary thyroid cancer or a benign thyroid nodule (not recorded which). Some clones in this sample may be carry-over from other donors' samples. CDR3 sequence: CAWNVNTGELFF. The DNA is TGTGCCTGGAACGTAAACACCGGGGAGCTGTTTTTT. The full variable domain, with segments outside the CDR3 supplied by the reference TRBV30 and TRBJ2-2 proteins, appears as SQTIHQWPATLVQPVGSPLSLECTVEGTSNPNLYWYRQAAGRGLQLLFYSVGIGQISSEVPQNLSASRPQDRQFILSSKKLLLSDSGFYLCAWNVNTGELFFGEGSRLTVL.